Below are 10 T cell receptor beta chains sequenced from a single sample in a study of shared clonotypes between healthy human individuals. Profiled with immunoSEQ multiplex PCR; TCRdb holds only in-frame clones, not every one. The sample holds about 600,000 clones, about 96% seen once. The specimen was naive CD4+ T cells sorted from blood. Subset defined: CD45RA+ positively selected. The source of these receptors is a woman aged 30 to 39 in good health.

The chain uses TRBV9 and TRBJ2-2; TRBD1 agrees at 9 bases. J lost 3 bases, V lost 3 bases, and 3 bases had no gene match. The CDR3 is 15 amino acids. Looked up from germline, CDR1 is SGDLS and CDR2 is YYNGEE. The CDR3 here is CASSEGDRDTGELFF. CDR3 bases: TGTGCCAGCAGCGAGGGGGACAGGGACACCGGGGAGCTGTTTTTT.

Worth noting for this clone: Germline and junction disagree at one end, which may indicate a read error. The chain is built from TRBV29-1 and TRBJ2-3; TRBD2 agrees at 8 bases. CDR3 size: 12 residues. From germline, CDR1 is SQVTM and CDR2 ANQGSEA. The DNA for the CDR3 is TGCAGCCACCACTCCCTCAGCGGGAGTAGGTTTTTT. It encodes CSHHSLSGSRFF.

The V and J genes are TRBV5-5 and TRBJ2-7; 8 bases match TRBD1. With 4 bases clipped from V and 2 bases from J, the junction kept 8 bases outside the gene matches. In germline, CDR1 is SGHKS, CDR2 YYEKEE (reference sequence). This CDR3 spans 15 amino acids. In DNA, the CDR3 is TGTGCCAGCAGCACCGGACAGGGAGTAACCTACGAGCAGTACTTC. Translated, it gives CASSTGQGVTYEQYF.

J is TRBJ2-3 and V is TRBV5-1; D perhaps matches TRBD1 (6 bases). CDR1 SGHRS and CDR2 YFSETQ come from the germline V gene. Trimming pared 0 bases from V and 4 bases from J, leaving 12 bases between. The CDR3 runs to 15 residues. This chain's CDR3 is CASSLELGAPDTQYF. CDR3 bases: TGCGCCAGCAGCTTGGAGTTGGGGGCCCCAGATACGCAGTATTTT.

The chain joins TRBV4-1 to TRBJ2-5, with 8 bases fitting TRBD2. CDR1 is MGHRA and CDR2 is YSYEKL in the germline V gene. The CDR3 extends over 17 amino acids. The V segment lost 3 bases and the J segment 5 bases; nucleotides outside the gene matches: 14. The CDR3 region has the DNA TGCGCCAGCAGCCAGGAGGGGAGTAGCGGGAAGGGGGAGACCCAGTACTTC. Amino acids: CASSQEGSSGKGETQYF.

The genes are TRBV28 and TRBJ1-2; weak D call: TRBD1 (5 bases). CDR1 is MDHEN, CDR2 SYDVKM, per germline. The CDR3 totals 14 residues. Trimming took 5 bases from V and 2 from J, leaving 12 bases between them. For the CDR3, the DNA is TGTGCCAGCAGTCCGCGGGACGGCAACTATGGCTACACCTTC. Protein product: CASSPRDGNYGYTF.

The chain uses TRBV5-1 and TRBJ2-1; D is perhaps TRBD2 (6 bases). The germline V gene encodes CDR1 SGHRS and CDR2 YFSETQ. This CDR3 spans 16 amino acids. Trimming shortened V by 1 base and J by 4 bases, and 15 bases separated the two germline ends. CDR3 coding DNA: TGCGCCAGCAGCTTGACGGTGGGAGGTGGTTACAATGAGCAGTTCTTC. Translated, it gives CASSLTVGGGYNEQFF.

This clone was found once. The chain uses TRBV19 and TRBJ2-3; D not resolved. The CDR3 is made up of 13 amino acids. Germline CDR1 LNHDA, CDR2 SQIVND (reference sequence). The V end was cut by 4 bases, the J end by 1 base, with 6 bases between. The CDR3 loop is CASSTTGTDTQYF. CDR3 nucleotides: TGTGCCAGTAGTACTACCGGCACAGATACGCAGTATTTT. Full variable domain (rest looked up from reference TRBV19 and TRBJ2-3): DGGITQSPKYLFRKEGQNVTLSCEQNLNHDAMYWYRQDPGQGLRLIYYSQIVNDFQKGDIAEGYSVSREKKESFPLTVTSAQKNPTAFYLCASSTTGTDTQYFGPGTRLTVL.

The chain couples TRBV25-1 to TRBJ1-4; D is ambiguous. V was pared by 1 base and J by 3 bases, with 9 bases between. This CDR3 region has 15 residues. CDR1 and CDR2 (germline): MGHDK, SYGVNS. In DNA, the CDR3 is TGTGCCAGCAGTGAATTCGGGCTGCCTAATGAAAAACTGTTTTTT. Protein sequence: CASSEFGLPNEKLFF. Drawing the rest from reference TRBV25-1 and TRBJ1-4, the complete variable domain is EADIYQTPRYLVIGTGKKITLECSQTMGHDKMYWYQQDPGMELHLIHYSYGVNSTEKGDLSSESTVSRIRTEHFPLTLESARPSHTSQYLCASSEFGLPNEKLFFGSGTQLSVL.

This chain connects TRBV7-9 to TRBJ2-7; 11 nucleotides agree with TRBD1. The germline V gene has CDR1 SEHNR and CDR2 FQNEAQ (reference sequence). The CDR3 length is 15 residues. V dropped 4 bases and J dropped 0; count of bases not matched to a gene: 2. The CDR3 DNA is TGTGCCAGCAGCTCCGGGACAGGGGGCTCCTACGAGCAGTACTTC. It encodes CASSSGTGGSYEQYF.